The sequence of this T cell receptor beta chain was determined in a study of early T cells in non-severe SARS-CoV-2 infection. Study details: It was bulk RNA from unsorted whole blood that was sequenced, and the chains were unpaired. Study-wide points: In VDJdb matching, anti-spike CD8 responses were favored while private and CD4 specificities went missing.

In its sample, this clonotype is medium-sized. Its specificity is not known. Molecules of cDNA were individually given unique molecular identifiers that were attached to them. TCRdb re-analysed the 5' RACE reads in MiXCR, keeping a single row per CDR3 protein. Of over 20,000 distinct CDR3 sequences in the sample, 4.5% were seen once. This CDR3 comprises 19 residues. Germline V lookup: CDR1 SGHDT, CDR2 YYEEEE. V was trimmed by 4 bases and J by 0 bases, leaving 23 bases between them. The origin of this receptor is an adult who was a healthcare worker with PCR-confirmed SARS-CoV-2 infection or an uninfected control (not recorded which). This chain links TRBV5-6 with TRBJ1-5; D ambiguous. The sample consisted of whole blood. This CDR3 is CASSTEPNGDTISNQPQHF. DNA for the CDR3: TGTGCCAGCAGCACGGAGCCGAACGGCGATACAATTAGCAATCAGCCCCAGCATTTT.